The source of this T cell receptor (beta chain) is a study of T-cell reconstitution after alpha-beta-depleted transplantation in children. Preparation of the TCRbeta library involved a method that used unique molecular identifiers. Each CDR3 protein is one row after TCRdb ran MiXCR on the PCR reads. The sample holds 750,000 to 950,000 distinct CDR3 sequences; 16% are singletons and the top ten take roughly 5%. Points from the study as a whole: At one year after transplant, newly produced T cells mostly accounted for T-cell counts and diversity. Elevated TCRbeta diversity at day 60 was traced, in some patients, to surviving recipient T cells and thymic progenitors. Roughly two months post-transplant, alpha-beta T cells reportedly originated from several hundred graft clones that had expanded.

This clonotype was recorded a few times. The antigen is undetermined. The V segment lost 4 bases and the J segment 0 bases; nucleotides outside the gene matches: 8. Looked up from germline, CDR1 is MGHRA and CDR2 is YSYEKL. The CDR3 length is 17 residues. This receptor was taken from a male patient younger than 18 who had a stem cell transplant for acute lymphoblastic leukemia, so the T cells may come from the graft donor. The specimen was PBMCs, mostly from graft donor cells, collected 360 days after TCRalphabeta/CD19-depleted stem cell transplant. The chain links TRBV4-1 to TRBJ2-1; 8 bases match TRBD2. This CDR3 reads CASSPGGGRSSYNEQFF. In DNA form, the CDR3 reads TGCGCCAGCAGCCCTGGGGGCGGGAGGTCCTCCTACAATGAGCAGTTCTTC.